The rows below give T cell receptor beta chains drawn from one sample of a study of cytomegalovirus exposure and HLA in healthy donors. This table comes from immunoSEQ multiplex PCR, and its TCRdb copy is limited to in-frame clones, with some not included. The sample yields about 180,000 clones, around 80% seen once. Sequencing was performed on PBMCs. Every receptor here comes from a girl between 10 and 17 years old in good health and CMV-seropositive. The CDR3 runs from the conserved cysteine through the conserved F or W. A D gene is named only where the DNA matches it firmly. The size entry is marked missing in some rows and otherwise reads once, few, many or a size class.

>TRBJ2-1|TRBV20-1|-|-|10
CSATRNEQFF
TGCAGTGCCACGCGAAATGAGCAGTTCTTC
>TRBJ1-5|TRBV5-6|TRBD1|-|16
CASSSRDLTGGPPQHF
TGTGCCAGCAGCTCAAGAGATCTGACAGGGGGGCCGCCCCAGCATTTT
>TRBJ2-1|TRBV16|-|-|15
CASSPIGESHNEQFF
TGTGCCAGCAGCCCCATCGGGGAGTCCCACAATGAGCAGTTCTTC
>TRBJ1-2|TRBV25-1|TRBD1|-|11
CASGRTGSYTF
TGTGCCAGCGGGAGGACAGGCTCCTACACCTTC
>TRBJ2-5|TRBV10-1|TRBD2|once|15
CASSESLAGAETQYF
TGCGCCAGCAGTGAGAGCCTAGCGGGAGCGGAGACCCAGTACTTC
>TRBJ2-7|TRBV2|TRBD2|-|15
CASWTSGRTPYEQYF
TGTGCCAGCTGGACTAGCGGGAGAACCCCCTACGAGCAGTACTTC
>TRBJ1-2|TRBV19|TRBD1|-|13
CASLDREPYGYTF
TGTGCCAGCCTTGACAGGGAGCCGTATGGCTACACCTTC
>TRBJ1-2|TRBV9|TRBD1|-|12
CASSVGQGGYTF
TGTGCCAGCAGCGTGGGACAGGGTGGCTACACCTTC
>TRBJ1-2|TRBV27|-|-|15
CASSSFSGINYGYTF
TGTGCCAGCAGTTCTTTCTCGGGGATTAACTATGGCTACACCTTC
>TRBJ1-1|TRBV6-5|-|-|15
CASSFRLRGNTEAFF
TGTGCCAGCAGTTTCCGCCTAAGGGGAAACACTGAAGCTTTCTTT
>TRBJ1-1|TRBV7-3|TRBD1|few|13
CASSLSGQIGAFF
TGTGCCAGCAGCTTATCGGGACAGATCGGAGCTTTCTTT
>TRBJ1-2|TRBV27|TRBD1|-|15
CASSFQQGVGYGYTF
TGTGCCAGCAGTTTCCAACAGGGGGTGGGCTATGGCTACACCTTC
>TRBJ1-1|TRBV11-2|TRBD1|-|13
CASSLGQTTEAFF
TGTGCCAGCAGCTTGGGACAGACCACTGAAGCTTTCTTT
>TRBJ1-1|TRBV9|-|-|13
CASSVGFGQEAFF
TGTGCCAGCAGCGTAGGTTTTGGGCAAGAAGCTTTCTTT
>TRBJ2-1|TRBV5-8|-|-|15
CASSIRTGRGNEQFF
TGTGCCAGCAGCATACGGACAGGGAGGGGGAATGAGCAGTTCTTC
>TRBJ1-2|TRBV30|TRBD1|-|17
CAWKPFSGAGGNYGYTF
TGTGCCTGGAAGCCGTTTTCAGGGGCAGGGGGTAACTATGGCTACACCTTC